This TCR beta chain was identified in a study of T cell repertoires in cytomegalovirus infection. Across the study: Used in the study were CMV epitopes, some recently identified and HLA-C-restricted, others well-studied and HLA-B-restricted.

As for this clonotype: Its matching antigen is unknown.

TCRdb independently ran MiXCR on the reads; one entry per CDR3 protein. The data hold about 770,000 distinct CDR3 sequences, with 25% to 35% observed a single time. This receptor was obtained from a human donor in good health (CMV status not recorded). Some clones in this sample may be carry-over from other donors' samples. Sequencing used cultured CD8+ T cells from PBMCs, obtained from culture after CMV antigen stimulation.

CDR3 region: CASSLSWSGASTDTQYF. The CDR3 DNA reads as TGTGCCAGCAGTTTATCTTGGAGCGGGGCTAGCACAGATACGCAGTATTTT. The chain recombines TRBV27 with TRBJ2-3; 7 bases are shared with TRBD2. The J segment lost 0 bases and the V segment lost 0 bases, leaving 6 bases of the junction unmatched. The CDR3 is 17 residues long. CDR1 is MNHEY, CDR2 SMNVEV, per germline (reference sequence).